Listed below are T cell receptor beta chains from one sample, sequenced in a study of identical twins. Each CDR3 protein is one row after TCRdb ran MiXCR on the 5' RACE reads. This repertoire shows around 1.7 million distinct CDR3 sequences, around 29% found once; its top ten account for less than 0.35%. The sequenced sample was cord blood. These receptors were obtained from a newborn girl in good health. Both conserved end residues are part of each CDR3. The D gene is left open where the match is weak. The size field is filled for only some rows; it gives once, few, many or a size class.

d_call: TRBD2; v_call: TRBV3-1; j_call: TRBJ2-3; clone_size: -; cdr3_nt: TGTGCCAGCAGCCGACAGGGACTAGCGTCCACAGATACGCAGTATTTT; cdr3_aa: CASSRQGLASTDTQYF
d_call: -; v_call: TRBV20-1; j_call: TRBJ2-7; clone_size: -; cdr3_nt: TGCAGTGCTCTGAAAGAAGGGGGGCCCTACGAGCAGTACTTC; cdr3_aa: CSALKEGGPYEQYF
d_call: -; v_call: TRBV24-1; j_call: TRBJ2-1; clone_size: few; cdr3_nt: TGTGCCACCAGTGCCCAGCCACAGGGAGGTAATGAGCAGTTCTTC; cdr3_aa: CATSAQPQGGNEQFF
d_call: TRBD2; v_call: TRBV10-3; j_call: TRBJ2-7; clone_size: -; cdr3_nt: TGTGCCATCAAGTCGGGGAGCGGGAGACGGTACGAGCAGTACTTC; cdr3_aa: CAIKSGSGRRYEQYF
d_call: -; v_call: TRBV19; j_call: TRBJ1-5; clone_size: few; cdr3_nt: TGTGCCAGTAGTCCCCAGGGAGTCCAGCCCCAGCATTTT; cdr3_aa: CASSPQGVQPQHF
d_call: -; v_call: TRBV7-2; j_call: TRBJ2-7; clone_size: -; cdr3_nt: TGTGCCAGCAGCTTAGAAGGCCAGGGAATCTCCTACGAGCAGTACTTC; cdr3_aa: CASSLEGQGISYEQYF
d_call: -; v_call: TRBV7-9; j_call: TRBJ2-7; clone_size: -; cdr3_nt: TGTGCCAGCAGCTCCGACAGCCTCTACGAGCAGTACTTC; cdr3_aa: CASSSDSLYEQYF
d_call: -; v_call: TRBV28; j_call: TRBJ2-1; clone_size: once; cdr3_nt: TGTGCCAGCAGTTTTATCGGAACCAGGGCCGTGAGGGAGCAGTTCTTC; cdr3_aa: CASSFIGTRAVREQFF
d_call: -; v_call: TRBV12-5; j_call: TRBJ2-5; clone_size: -; cdr3_nt: TGTGCTAGTGGTTTGGTACTAAGGGTACGTCTCGTCCCCTACAATGAGCAGTACTTC; cdr3_aa: CASGLVLRVRLVPYNEQYF
d_call: -; v_call: TRBV14; j_call: TRBJ2-4; clone_size: -; cdr3_nt: TGTGCCAGCAGCCAATCTCGTTTCATGGGCTTAAACATTCAGTACTTC; cdr3_aa: CASSQSRFMGLNIQYF
d_call: -; v_call: TRBV6-5; j_call: TRBJ2-7; clone_size: -; cdr3_nt: TGTGCCAGCGGGGCAGGGTCTTTCTTAGACGAGCAGTACTTC; cdr3_aa: CASGAGSFLDEQYF
d_call: -; v_call: TRBV30; j_call: TRBJ1-2; clone_size: -; cdr3_nt: TGTGCCTGGAGCCCGGGGGACTATGGCTACACCTTC; cdr3_aa: CAWSPGDYGYTF
d_call: -; v_call: TRBV7-9; j_call: TRBJ2-3; clone_size: few; cdr3_nt: TGTGCCAGCGTTCCGGACCCCGGCACAGATACGCAGTATTTT; cdr3_aa: CASVPDPGTDTQYF
d_call: TRBD1; v_call: TRBV20-1; j_call: TRBJ1-5; clone_size: -; cdr3_nt: TGCAGTGCATCAACCCGACAGGGTCGCAATCAGCCCCAGCATTTT; cdr3_aa: CSASTRQGRNQPQHF
d_call: -; v_call: TRBV3-1; j_call: TRBJ2-7; clone_size: few; cdr3_nt: TGTGCCAGCAGCCAAGTGGCAGGGGTTAACGAGCAGTACTTC; cdr3_aa: CASSQVAGVNEQYF
d_call: -; v_call: TRBV28; j_call: TRBJ1-2; clone_size: -; cdr3_nt: TGTGCCAGCACCCCACAGGGTTTCTATGGCTACACCTTC; cdr3_aa: CASTPQGFYGYTF
d_call: -; v_call: TRBV12-3/TRBV12-4; j_call: TRBJ2-3; clone_size: -; cdr3_nt: TGTGCCAGCAGTCCGAGGGGGGCCCAAGAAAAGTATACGCAGTATTTT; cdr3_aa: CASSPRGAQEKYTQYF
d_call: TRBD1; v_call: TRBV4-2; j_call: TRBJ1-4; clone_size: -; cdr3_nt: TGTGCCAGCAGCCCCAGGGGGCGGGATAATGAAAAACTGTTTTTT; cdr3_aa: CASSPRGRDNEKLFF
d_call: TRBD1; v_call: TRBV15; j_call: TRBJ2-7; clone_size: many; cdr3_nt: TGTGCCACCAGCAGACAGGGGGCCTACGAGCAGTACTTC; cdr3_aa: CATSRQGAYEQYF
d_call: TRBD2; v_call: TRBV20-1; j_call: TRBJ2-1; clone_size: -; cdr3_nt: TGCAGTGCTAGAGAAGGGACTATCTCGTACAATGAGCAGTTCTTC; cdr3_aa: CSAREGTISYNEQFF
d_call: -; v_call: TRBV20-1; j_call: TRBJ2-1; clone_size: -; cdr3_nt: TGCAGTGCTAGCGGGGCAGGTGAGCAGTTCTTC; cdr3_aa: CSASGAGEQFF
d_call: -; v_call: TRBV20-1; j_call: TRBJ2-3; clone_size: -; cdr3_nt: TGCAGTGCCTCTGCTGGCAGCGGTCCCCGCAGCACAGATACGCAGTATTTT; cdr3_aa: CSASAGSGPRSTDTQYF
d_call: -; v_call: TRBV20-1; j_call: TRBJ2-7; clone_size: -; cdr3_nt: TGCAGTGCTAGACGGGGACTGGTCTCCTACGAGCAGTACTTC; cdr3_aa: CSARRGLVSYEQYF
d_call: -; v_call: TRBV5-1; j_call: TRBJ2-2; clone_size: -; cdr3_nt: TGCGCCAGCAGCTTGGAGGGCGTCCATGGCGGGGAGCTGTTTTTT; cdr3_aa: CASSLEGVHGGELFF
d_call: TRBD1; v_call: TRBV20-1; j_call: TRBJ1-1; clone_size: -; cdr3_nt: TGCAGTGCTAGAGAACAGGGGGACACTGAAGCTTTCTTT; cdr3_aa: CSAREQGDTEAFF
d_call: TRBD2; v_call: TRBV20-1; j_call: TRBJ2-3; clone_size: few; cdr3_nt: TGCAGTGCTTCGACCAATAGCGGGGGGGCTGGGTCTAGCACAGATACGCAGTATTTT; cdr3_aa: CSASTNSGGAGSSTDTQYF
d_call: -; v_call: TRBV3-1; j_call: TRBJ2-1; clone_size: few; cdr3_nt: TGTGCCAGCAGCCAAGTCGGGCTTCGTGTACAGGCCAATGAGCAGTTCTTC; cdr3_aa: CASSQVGLRVQANEQFF
d_call: -; v_call: TRBV18; j_call: TRBJ2-5; clone_size: -; cdr3_nt: TGTGCCAGCTCACCAGTCCAAGGGACCCAGTACTTC; cdr3_aa: CASSPVQGTQYF
d_call: -; v_call: TRBV7-2; j_call: TRBJ2-1; clone_size: few; cdr3_nt: TGTGCCAGCAGCTTATGGAGACAGGTATCCTACAATGAGCAGTTCTTC; cdr3_aa: CASSLWRQVSYNEQFF
d_call: -; v_call: TRBV4-2; j_call: TRBJ1-2; clone_size: many; cdr3_nt: TGTGCCAGCAGCCAAGACCTGTCTCGGGACAACGGTGGCTACACCTTC; cdr3_aa: CASSQDLSRDNGGYTF
d_call: TRBD1; v_call: TRBV4-2; j_call: TRBJ2-1; clone_size: -; cdr3_nt: TGTGCCAGCAGCCAAGGTCGGACAGGGGGTCTACACAATGGGCAGTTCTTC; cdr3_aa: CASSQGRTGGLHNGQFF
d_call: -; v_call: TRBV12-3/TRBV12-4; j_call: TRBJ2-1; clone_size: -; cdr3_nt: TGTGCCAGCTCCACTAGGGGACTCCTTCACAATGAGCAGTTCTTC; cdr3_aa: CASSTRGLLHNEQFF
d_call: TRBD2; v_call: TRBV20-1; j_call: TRBJ2-1; clone_size: few; cdr3_nt: TGCAGTGCTGCGGACAGCGGGAGGGGAAATGAGCAGTTCTTC; cdr3_aa: CSAADSGRGNEQFF
d_call: -; v_call: TRBV6-1; j_call: TRBJ2-5; clone_size: once; cdr3_nt: TGTGCCAGCAGAGGCGGGATTTACCACCAAGAGACCCAGTACTTC; cdr3_aa: CASRGGIYHQETQYF
d_call: TRBD2; v_call: TRBV20-1; j_call: TRBJ2-3; clone_size: few; cdr3_nt: TGCAGTGCTAGGCGAGGTAGCGGGGGGACAGATACGCAGTATTTT; cdr3_aa: CSARRGSGGTDTQYF
d_call: -; v_call: TRBV2; j_call: TRBJ2-7; clone_size: -; cdr3_nt: TGTGCCAGCACCGGATTTAACAGGGCAAGCTACGAGCAGTACTTC; cdr3_aa: CASTGFNRASYEQYF
d_call: TRBD1; v_call: TRBV9; j_call: TRBJ1-4; clone_size: once; cdr3_nt: TGTGCCAGCAGCGTAGGGGGACAGGGTAGAAAACTGTTTTTT; cdr3_aa: CASSVGGQGRKLFF
d_call: TRBD1; v_call: TRBV7-9; j_call: TRBJ1-4; clone_size: few; cdr3_nt: TGTGCCAGCAGCCGTACAGGGGCAGGGGAAAAACTGTTTTTT; cdr3_aa: CASSRTGAGEKLFF
d_call: -; v_call: TRBV6-1; j_call: TRBJ2-1; clone_size: -; cdr3_nt: TGTGCCAGCAGTGCACAGGGGAGGGGTGAGCAGTTCTTC; cdr3_aa: CASSAQGRGEQFF
d_call: TRBD2; v_call: TRBV12-3/TRBV12-4; j_call: TRBJ2-5; clone_size: few; cdr3_nt: TGTGCCAGCAGTTTTAAGCGGGGGGGCAATGAGCAGTACTTC; cdr3_aa: CASSFKRGGNEQYF
d_call: -; v_call: TRBV12-3/TRBV12-4; j_call: TRBJ2-7; clone_size: many; cdr3_nt: TGTGCCAGCAGTTTGCAGGTTACTACCTACGAGCAGTACTTC; cdr3_aa: CASSLQVTTYEQYF
d_call: -; v_call: TRBV6-6; j_call: TRBJ1-5; clone_size: -; cdr3_nt: TGTGCCAGCAGCGACCACGGGGGTAGCAATCAGCCCCAGCATTTT; cdr3_aa: CASSDHGGSNQPQHF
d_call: TRBD2; v_call: TRBV20-1; j_call: TRBJ2-1; clone_size: -; cdr3_nt: TGCAGTGCTAGCGGACTAGCGGGATCCCTTTGGCAGTTCTTC; cdr3_aa: CSASGLAGSLWQFF
d_call: -; v_call: TRBV27; j_call: TRBJ1-2; clone_size: few; cdr3_nt: TGTGCCACCCCTCGACGGACCAACTATGGCTACACCTTC; cdr3_aa: CATPRRTNYGYTF
d_call: TRBD1; v_call: TRBV5-1; j_call: TRBJ2-3; clone_size: -; cdr3_nt: TGCGCCAGCAGCTTGGGGCAGGGGGACACAGATACGCAGTATTTT; cdr3_aa: CASSLGQGDTDTQYF
d_call: TRBD2; v_call: TRBV10-3; j_call: TRBJ2-7; clone_size: -; cdr3_nt: TGTGCCATCAGCGAGGGACTAGCCAGATACGAGCAGTACTTC; cdr3_aa: CAISEGLARYEQYF
d_call: TRBD2; v_call: TRBV4-2; j_call: TRBJ2-3; clone_size: -; cdr3_nt: TGTGCCAGCAGCCAAGAACATTCCGTAGGGCGGGAGTTCAGAGGAGATACGCAGTATTTT; cdr3_aa: CASSQEHSVGREFRGDTQYF
d_call: -; v_call: TRBV14; j_call: TRBJ2-7; clone_size: -; cdr3_nt: TGTGCCAGCAGCCAAGCTCGGAGGGGCGGGAAGTACGAGCAGTACTTC; cdr3_aa: CASSQARRGGKYEQYF